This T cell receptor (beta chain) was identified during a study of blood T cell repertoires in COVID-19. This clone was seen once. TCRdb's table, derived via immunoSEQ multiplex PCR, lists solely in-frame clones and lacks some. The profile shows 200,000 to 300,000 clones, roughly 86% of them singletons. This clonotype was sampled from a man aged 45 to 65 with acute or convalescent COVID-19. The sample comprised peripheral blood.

Written as DNA, the CDR3 is TGTGCCAGCAGTCCCAGAGGGAGCAATCAGCCCCAGCATTTT. Translation: CASSPRGSNQPQHF. V usage is TRBV27 and J usage is TRBJ1-5; D is undetermined. The CDR3 totals 14 residues. Germline loops: CDR1 MNHEY, CDR2 SMNVEV (reference sequence). The V gene lost 5 bases and the J gene lost 1 base, with 9 bases spanning the gap.